This TCR beta chain comes out of a study of blood T cell repertoires in COVID-19. Per the authors' pipeline: Estimated nucleated cell counts came from reference gene primer amplification. Assay used: immunoSEQ multiplex PCR; TCRdb lists only in-frame clones, some missing. V, J and clone size are those of that table, while D and trimming were read from the DNA. Among approximately 92,000 clones listed, around 67% were seen once. The germline V and J ends were trimmed by 4 bases and 4 bases, with 14 bases remaining between them. Germline assignment: CDR1 SGHTA and CDR2 FQGNSA. The CDR3 runs 14 residues.

The receptor comes from a woman aged 55-75 years in a cohort sampled during active or convalescent COVID-19. The chain recombines TRBV7-2 with TRBJ2-7, with D tentatively TRBD1 (6 bases). The sequenced sample was peripheral blood. CDR3 sequence reads: CASSSTRDKYEQYF. The DNA of the CDR3 is TGTGCCAGCAGCTCAACCCGGGACAAGTACGAGCAGTACTTC.